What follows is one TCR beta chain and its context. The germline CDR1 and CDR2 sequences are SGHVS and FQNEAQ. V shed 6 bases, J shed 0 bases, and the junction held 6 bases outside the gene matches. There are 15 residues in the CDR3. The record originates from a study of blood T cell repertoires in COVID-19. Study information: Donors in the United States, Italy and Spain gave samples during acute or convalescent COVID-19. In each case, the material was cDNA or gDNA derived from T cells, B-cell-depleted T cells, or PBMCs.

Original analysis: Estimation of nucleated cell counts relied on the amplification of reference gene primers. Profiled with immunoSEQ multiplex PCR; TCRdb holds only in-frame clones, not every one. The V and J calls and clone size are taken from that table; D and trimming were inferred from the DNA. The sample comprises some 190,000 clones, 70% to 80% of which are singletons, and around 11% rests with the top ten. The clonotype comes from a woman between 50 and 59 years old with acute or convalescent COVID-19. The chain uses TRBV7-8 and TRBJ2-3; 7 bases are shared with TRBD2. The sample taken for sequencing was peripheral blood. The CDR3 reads CASRRSGTSTDTQYF. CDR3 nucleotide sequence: TGTGCCAGCAGACGGAGCGGGACCAGCACAGATACGCAGTATTTT.